The T cell receptor beta chain under discussion was sequenced for a study of blood T cell repertoires in COVID-19. Sequencing was performed with immunoSEQ multiplex PCR; in TCRdb, only in-frame clones are kept and a portion is missing. The top ten hold 3.5% to 4% of the sample, which has over 200,000 clones, 89% seen once. Participants, 18 to 89 years old, spanned more than 20 US areas. Participants reported their clinical history, and cohort assignment relied on those reports. The CDR3 has 15 amino acids. Germline V gene data show CDR1 as MNHEY and CDR2 as SMNVEV (reference sequence). With V trimmed by 6 bases and J by 2 bases, 7 bases remained unmatched.

Sequenced input: PBMCs or T cells enriched from blood (not recorded which). The chain recombines TRBV27 with TRBJ2-3; TRBD1 matches 8 bases. This TCR was sampled from a woman in her 30s with acute COVID-19. The CDR3 sequence is CASRDRVGTTDTQYF. The CDR3 DNA reads TGTGCCAGCAGGGACAGGGTAGGGACCACAGATACGCAGTATTTT.